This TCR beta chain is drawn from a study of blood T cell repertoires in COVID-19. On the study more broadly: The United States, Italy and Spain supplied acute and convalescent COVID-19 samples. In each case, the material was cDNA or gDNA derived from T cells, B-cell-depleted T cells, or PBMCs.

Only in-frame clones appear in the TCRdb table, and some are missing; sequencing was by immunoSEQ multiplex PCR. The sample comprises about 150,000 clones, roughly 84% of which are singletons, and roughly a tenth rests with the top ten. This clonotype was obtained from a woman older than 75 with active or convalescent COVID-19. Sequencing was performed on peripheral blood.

This CDR3 reads CASSRTSEETQYF. CDR3 DNA: TGTGCCAGCAGTCGGACTAGCGAGGAGACCCAGTACTTC. The J gene is TRBJ2-5, the V gene TRBV6-5, with TRBD2 matching over 9 bases. After removal of 5 bases from V and 5 bases from J, the junction contained 3 bases not matched to a gene. This CDR3 has 13 residues. Germline values: CDR1 MNHEY, CDR2 SVGAGI.